Each of the 27 T cell receptor beta chains below was sequenced from the same sample in a study of T cells in Graves' hyperthyroidism and ophthalmopathy. Regions amplified from RNA transcripts were the TCR beta CDR3 regions. The primer set for the first-round RT-PCR of the TCR CDR3 was HTBI. TCRdb re-called the multiplex PCR reads with MiXCR, one entry per CDR3 protein. The repertoire holds 280,000 or so distinct CDR3 sequences, approximately 14% seen once, with around 30% in the top ten. Sequenced sample: blood. These receptor sequences come from a woman aged 45-65 years with Graves' hyperthyroidism that later progressed to Graves' ophthalmopathy.

The gene calls are TRBV11-2 and TRBJ2-2; TRBD1 matches 9 bases. Trimming at V came to 2 bases and at J to 5 bases, leaving 6 bases not matched to a gene. The CDR3 has 16 amino acids. The germline gives CDR1 SGHAT, CDR2 FQNNGV. CDR3 sequence reads: CASSLPGQGRTGELFF. The CDR3 region has the DNA TGTGCCAGCAGCTTACCGGGACAGGGCCGAACCGGGGAGCTGTTTTTT. The full variable domain, its missing parts supplied by reference TRBV11-2 and TRBJ2-2, is EAGVAQSPRYKIIEKRQSVAFWCNPISGHATLYWYQQILGQGPKLLIQFQNNGVVDDSQLPKDRFSAERLKGVDSTLKIQPAKLEDSAVYLCASSLPGQGRTGELFFGEGSRLTVL.

The CDR3, as DNA: TGCGCCAGCAGCCCCGAGGACAGGGAAGCCTACGAGCAGTACTTC. This sequence encodes CASSPEDREAYEQYF. The chain uses TRBV4-1 and TRBJ2-7; TRBD1 agrees at 8 bases. The V gene end was trimmed by 4 bases and the J gene end by 2 bases; junction bases not matched to a gene: 7. Germline loops: CDR1 MGHRA, CDR2 YSYEKL. The CDR3 sequence is 15 residues long.

Ten or more counts support this clonotype. The rearrangement uses TRBV11-2 and TRBJ2-2; 7 nucleotides match TRBD2. With V trimmed by 4 bases and J by 2 bases, 1 base remained unmatched. The CDR3 has 14 residues. Germline V gene sequence: CDR1 SGHAT, CDR2 FQNNGV. CDR3 bases: TGTGCCAGCAGCTGGGACTATAACACCGGGGAGCTGTTTTTT. It codes for CASSWDYNTGELFF.

This clonotype was picked up a small number of times. This chain links TRBV6-2 or TRBV6-3 with TRBJ2-1; D perhaps matches TRBD1 (6 bases). The CDR3 runs to 16 residues. Germline V lookup: CDR1 MNHEY, CDR2 SVGEGT. V lost 6 bases and J 2 bases, leaving 17 bases between the germline ends. CDR3: CASRRWTDLAYNEQFF. The CDR3 coding sequence is TGTGCCAGCAGACGCTGGACAGATCTCGCCTACAATGAGCAGTTCTTC.

A few counts support this clonotype. The rearrangement joins TRBV28 to TRBJ1-2; D gene uncertain. The CDR3 length is 11 residues. CDR1 is MDHEN and CDR2 is SYDVKM in the germline V gene. The ends were cut back, 10 bases at V and 8 bases at J, with 14 bases in the middle. CDR3: CATLGVLGYTF. In DNA, the CDR3 is TGTGCCACACTTGGGGTTTTGGGCTACACCTTC.

J is TRBJ1-2 and V is TRBV6-1, with 9 bases fitting TRBD1. Per the germline V gene, CDR1 is MNHNS and CDR2 is SASEGT. V shed 8 bases and J 6 bases; nucleotides not matched to a gene: 13. The CDR3 totals 15 residues. CDR3 in DNA: TGTGCCAGCTCTCTCACAGGGGGCGGTTGGGATGGCTACACCTTC. Its protein product is CASSLTGGGWDGYTF.

In its sample, this clonotype was seen many times. The V call is TRBV6-1, the J call TRBJ1-3; the D gene is possibly TRBD1 (5 bases). CDR1 is MNHNS, CDR2 SASEGT, per germline. V was cut by 0 bases and J by 4 bases, with 19 bases left in between. This CDR3 is 18 amino acids long. CDR3 in amino acids: CASSEAQFVQGAGNTIYF. The CDR3 DNA reads TGTGCCAGCAGTGAAGCGCAGTTCGTCCAGGGAGCGGGAAACACCATATATTTT.

This clonotype has ten or more counts. This CDR3 is CASSLGSTREQYF. The DNA for the CDR3 is TGTGCCAGCAGCTTAGGGTCGACTCGAGAGCAGTACTTC. The V and J genes are TRBV13 and TRBJ2-7, with D unresolved. The CDR3 runs 13 residues. Looked up from germline, CDR1 is PRHDT and CDR2 is FYEKMQ (reference sequence). V lost 0 bases and J lost 7, with 10 bases in between.

This clonotype has a count of ten or more. J is TRBJ2-2 and V is TRBV18, with 9 nucleotides matching TRBD2. V lost 2 bases and J lost 13; bases outside the gene matches: 14. CDR3 length: 16 amino acids. Germline CDR1 KGHSH, CDR2 LQKENI. The CDR3 region has the DNA TGTGCCAGCTCACCAACGAGCGGGAGGAAGGTTCAAGCGCTGTTTTTT. Translating gives CASSPTSGRKVQALFF.

This clonotype came up many times. The chain is built from TRBV28 and TRBJ1-2; D call uncertain. V dropped 3 bases and J dropped 4 bases, with 9 bases sitting between them. CDR3 length equals 13 residues. The germline CDR1 and CDR2 sequences are MDHEN and SYDVKM. CDR3 region: CASSFGGLYGYTF. The CDR3 DNA is TGTGCCAGCAGTTTTGGAGGACTCTATGGCTACACCTTC.

At least ten counts were recorded for this clonotype. The chain is built from TRBV20-1 and TRBJ2-7; D not certain. Between the trimmed V and J ends, which lost 2 bases and 1 base, there was a span of 18 bases. This CDR3 spans 16 amino acids. The germline CDR1 and CDR2 sequences are DFQATT and SNEGSKA (reference sequence). The CDR3 reads CSARPSGGHQSYEQYF. The CDR3 region has the DNA TGCAGTGCTAGACCTTCGGGCGGTCATCAATCCTACGAGCAGTACTTC.

This clonotype has ten or more counts. CDR3 sequence (DNA): TGTGCCTGGAGTGGAGGGAGCGGGAGAAGCACAGATACGCAGTATTTT. Translating it yields CAWSGGSGRSTDTQYF. This rearrangement joins TRBV30 to TRBJ2-3; the match to TRBD2 covers 8 bases. Germline V lookup: CDR1 GTSNPN, CDR2 SVGIG (reference sequence). The length of the CDR3 is 16 residues. The V and J ends lost 1 base and 0 bases, in that order; junction bases with no gene match: 6.

The sample holds a few counts of this clonotype. The chain links TRBV9 to TRBJ1-1; D unclear. Between the trimmed V and J ends, which lost 0 bases and 6 bases, there was a span of 15 bases. This CDR3 is 15 amino acids long. In germline, CDR1 is SGDLS, CDR2 YYNGEE. CDR3 loop: CASSVEDPRTPEAFF. In DNA form, the CDR3 reads TGTGCCAGCAGCGTAGAAGACCCGAGGACCCCTGAAGCTTTCTTT.

On this clonotype itself: Given a much more abundant clone one base away, this may be a read error. V gene TRBV7-2 combines with J gene TRBJ2-3; possibly TRBD1 for D (6 bases). The CDR3 is 14 residues long. Looked up from germline, CDR1 is SGHTA and CDR2 is FQGNSA. The CDR3 DNA reads TGTGTCAGCAGCTTCGGGCAGGGGACAAATACGCAGTATTTT. This translates into CVSSFGQGTNTQYF.

At least ten counts were recorded for this clonotype. The chain couples TRBV18 to TRBJ2-1; D not resolved. CDR1 and CDR2 from the germline V gene are KGHSH and LQKENI. There are 16 residues in the CDR3. V was cut by 5 bases and J by 2 bases, with 16 bases left in between. CDR3 sequence reads: CASSSYSSLAYNEQFF. CDR3 in DNA: TGTGCCAGCTCATCTTACAGCAGCCTCGCCTACAATGAGCAGTTCTTC.

This clonotype was counted ten times or more. This chain uses TRBV14 with TRBJ2-5, with 7 bases aligning to TRBD1. CDR3 size: 16 residues. Germline CDR1 SGHDN, CDR2 FVKESK. Trimming removed 4 bases from V and 5 bases from J; junction bases left unmatched: 13. The DNA of the CDR3 is TGTGCCAGCAGCCTCGTAGAGACAGGGTTTCGGGAGACCCAGTACTTC. It is translated as CASSLVETGFRETQYF.

In its sample, this clonotype was seen many times. J is TRBJ2-7 and V is TRBV29-1; 7 bases map to TRBD2. Germline CDR1 SQVTM, CDR2 ANQGSEA. Trimming took 7 bases from V and 3 from J; bases not matched to a gene: 9. The CDR3 is 13 residues long. CDR3 loop: CSAHAGVRYEQYF. The CDR3 DNA follows: TGCAGCGCCCACGCGGGGGTTCGCTACGAGCAGTACTTC.

This chain uses TRBV5-4 with TRBJ1-1; D may be TRBD1 (6 bases). The germline gives CDR1 SGHNT, CDR2 YYREEE (reference sequence). The CDR3 covers 15 residues. V lost 3 bases, J lost 3 bases, and 15 bases lay in between. CDR3 protein: CASSSKRGAHTEAFF. Written as DNA, the CDR3 is TGTGCCAGCAGCTCGAAGCGGGGGGCGCACACTGAAGCTTTCTTT.

This clonotype was seen ten or more times. The chain employs TRBV7-3 and TRBJ2-1, with 7 bases that match TRBD2. Germline trimming cut 2 bases from V and 9 bases from J; bases unmatched to any gene: 4. The CDR3 is made up of 13 amino acids. CDR1 and CDR2 (germline): SGHTA, FQGTGA. The CDR3 is CASSLSREGEQFF. The DNA of the CDR3 is TGTGCCAGCAGCTTATCCAGGGAGGGTGAGCAGTTCTTC.

This clonotype was picked up many times. V usage is TRBV20-1 and J usage is TRBJ2-3, with D perhaps matching TRBD1 (6 bases). Trimming cost V 6 bases and J 6 bases, with 16 bases left between them. CDR1 and CDR2 from the germline V gene are DFQATT and SNEGSKA (reference sequence). This CDR3 has 13 residues. CDR3 nucleotide sequence: TGCAGTGCCCCGGCAGGGGTAATGGATACGCAGTATTTT. Its protein is CSAPAGVMDTQYF.

This clonotype was seen repeatedly, ten times or more. The chain is built from TRBV20-1 and TRBJ1-5; 7 nucleotides match TRBD1. CDR3 length: 13 residues. The V segment lost 4 bases and the J segment 7 bases; nucleotides outside the gene matches: 7. Germline V gives CDR1 DFQATT, CDR2 SNEGSKA (reference sequence). CDR3 amino acids: CSATGQATQPQHF. The CDR3 coding sequence is TGCAGTGCTACCGGACAGGCCACCCAGCCCCAGCATTTT.

This clonotype was seen at least ten times. The chain uses TRBV20-1 and TRBJ2-5; TRBD1 matches at 9 bases. Germline loops: CDR1 DFQATT, CDR2 SNEGSKA (reference sequence). Trimming removed 3 bases from V and 2 bases from J; junction bases left unmatched: 1. The CDR3 covers 13 residues. CDR3 bases: TGCAGTGCTAGGGACAGGGGACAAGAGACCCAGTACTTC. It is translated as CSARDRGQETQYF.

This clonotype was recorded many times. V and J are TRBV10-3 and TRBJ2-3; D call uncertain. Germline-derived CDR1 and CDR2 are ENHRY and SYGVKD. Trimming took 10 bases from V and 6 from J, leaving 17 bases between them. This CDR3 is built from 13 residues. This CDR3 reads CATKYPTVDTQYF. The CDR3 region has the DNA TGTGCCACCAAATACCCGACTGTGGATACGCAGTATTTT.

This clonotype was picked up many times. The chain carries TRBV6-1 and TRBJ2-7; TRBD1 or TRBD2 may be the D gene (5 bases each). The CDR3 contains 15 residues. Per germline, CDR1 MNHNS and CDR2 SASEGT. The germline V and J ends were trimmed by 5 bases and 5 bases, with 19 bases remaining between them. The CDR3 DNA reads TGTGCCAGCAGTTCCTCTCCAGAGGGGTCCCACGAGCAGTACTTC. The encoded protein is CASSSSPEGSHEQYF.

This clonotype has just a few counts. This rearrangement joins TRBV27 to TRBJ1-4; TRBD1 might be the D (6 bases). The V end lost 6 bases, the J end lost 5 bases, and 19 bases lay between the germline ends. Germline CDR1 and CDR2: MNHEY and SMNVEV (reference sequence). The CDR3 totals 16 residues. CDR3 DNA sequence: TGTGCCAGCAGCCCTAGGGGGGTTGGACAAAATGAAAAACTGTTTTTT. Its protein product is CASSPRGVGQNEKLFF.

The table lists this clonotype with many counts. The V and J genes are TRBV2 and TRBJ2-3, with a possible D match to TRBD2 (6 bases). Germline V gene lookup returns CDR1 SNHLY and CDR2 FYNNEI. The germline V and J ends were trimmed by 3 bases and 1 base, with 14 bases remaining between them. This CDR3 has 16 amino acids. CDR3 in amino acids: CASSDLPGVGTDTQYF. The CDR3, as DNA: TGTGCCAGCAGTGACCTCCCGGGGGTAGGCACAGATACGCAGTATTTT.

This clonotype showed up many times. V and J are TRBV20-1 and TRBJ2-6; no firm D call. Trimming took off 6 bases at V and 0 bases at J, with 6 bases between the two ends. The CDR3 loop spans 13 amino acids. Germline V lookup: CDR1 DFQATT, CDR2 SNEGSKA (reference sequence). The CDR3 coding sequence is TGCAGTGCGGTGAACTCTGGGGCCAACGTCCTGACTTTC. Its translation: CSAVNSGANVLTF.